These 22 T cell receptor beta chains share one sample of origin, sequenced in a study of blood T cell repertoires in COVID-19. Generated by immunoSEQ multiplex PCR, the TCRdb table keeps only in-frame clones and is missing some. The sample has about 190,000 clones; about 85% are singletons. Sequenced: peripheral blood. The receptor source for this set is a human donor in a cohort sampled during active COVID-19.

This rearrangement joins TRBV5-1 to TRBJ2-1; 8 bases are a match to TRBD1. V gave up 2 bases and J gave up 5 bases; unmatched junction bases: 6. Germline V gene sequence: CDR1 SGHRS, CDR2 YFSETQ. This CDR3 is built from 15 residues. The CDR3 bases are TGCGCCAGCAGCTTCCGGGACAGGAGAGACAATGAGCAGTTCTTC. Its protein is CASSFRDRRDNEQFF.

There are a few counts of this clone. The rearrangement links TRBV7-9 to TRBJ1-1; tentative D call: TRBD1 (5 bases). The CDR3 sequence is 16 residues long. Germline lookup yields CDR1 SEHNR and CDR2 FQNEAQ (reference sequence). V was trimmed by 4 bases and J by 1 base, leaving 16 bases between them. For the CDR3, the DNA is TGTGCCAGCAGCTCACGGGGGGTCTCGGGGAACACTGAAGCTTTCTTT. Translated: CASSSRGVSGNTEAFF.

This chain connects TRBV24-1 to TRBJ2-3, with 9 bases lining up with TRBD1. V lost 4 bases to trimming and J lost 2 bases; unmatched junction nucleotides: 15. Germline values: CDR1 KGHDR, CDR2 SFDVKD. This CDR3 contains 19 residues. The CDR3 DNA sequence: TGTGCCACCAGTGACTCTCGACCGCCGGGACAGGGAAACACAGATACGCAGTATTTT. It translates to CATSDSRPPGQGNTDTQYF.

This clone was picked up many times. The chain couples TRBV24-1 to TRBJ2-1, with D perhaps TRBD2 (6 bases). Trimming removed 10 bases from V and 0 bases from J, with 9 bases in between. From germline, CDR1 is KGHDR and CDR2 SFDVKD. This CDR3 has 13 residues. Here the CDR3 DNA reads TGTGCCACGCGGGGAAGCTCCTACAATGAGCAGTTCTTC. It yields the protein CATRGSSYNEQFF.

This sequence joins TRBV5-1 and TRBJ2-3; D is perhaps TRBD1 (6 bases). The CDR3 extends over 14 amino acids. Germline CDR1 reads SGHRS; CDR2 reads YFSETQ. Trimming took off 4 bases at V and 4 bases at J, with 13 bases between the two ends. DNA of the CDR3: TGCGCCAGCAGCCCAGGACAGCCAGCAGATACGCAGTATTTT. Residues: CASSPGQPADTQYF.

The V call is TRBV10-2, the J call TRBJ1-6, with D uncertain. With 8 bases removed from V and 5 bases from J, the gap between germline ends came to 10 bases. CDR3 length equals 13 residues. Germline V gene sequence: CDR1 WSHSY, CDR2 SAAADI. The CDR3 protein is CASVGLNNSPLHF. The CDR3 DNA is TGCGCCAGCGTTGGACTGAATAATTCACCCCTCCACTTT.

This chain links TRBV28 with TRBJ2-7; 15 nucleotides match TRBD2. J was trimmed by 5 bases and V by 10 bases; bases with no gene match: 18. CDR1 MDHEN and CDR2 SYDVKM come from the germline V gene. The CDR3 contains 18 residues. CDR3 DNA sequence: TGTGCCACCAGGGACAGGTTTAGGACTAGCGGGAGGGCCCACGAGCAGTACTTC. Residues: CATRDRFRTSGRAHEQYF. Together with reference TRBV28 and TRBJ2-7, the CDR3 gives the full variable domain: DVKVTQSSRYLVKRTGEKVFLECVQDMDHENMFWYRQDPGLGLRLIYFSYDVKMKEKGDIPEGYSVSREKKERFSLILESASTNQTSMYLCATRDRFRTSGRAHEQYFGPGTRLTVT.

The CDR3 loop reads CATQDRTYEQYF. The CDR3 DNA reads TGTGCCACCCAAGACAGAACCTACGAGCAGTACTTC. The chain links TRBV24-1 to TRBJ2-7, with D possibly being TRBD1 (5 bases). The ends were cut back, 9 bases at V and 2 bases at J, with 10 bases in the middle. This CDR3 region has 12 residues. The germline V gene encodes CDR1 KGHDR and CDR2 SFDVKD.

The CDR3 DNA reads as TGTGCCAGCAGCTTAACAGGGGGCCTAAAAGCTAACTATGGCTACACCTTC. This sequence encodes CASSLTGGLKANYGYTF. V is TRBV7-3 and J is TRBJ1-2; 7 nucleotides align to TRBD1. The CDR3 consists of 17 residues. V lost 0 bases and J lost 0; bases outside the gene matches: 7. The V gene's germline CDR1 is SGHTA and CDR2 FQGTGA.

The chain links TRBV7-9 to TRBJ2-7; D might be TRBD2 (5 bases). The CDR3 totals 14 residues. CDR1 is SEHNR, CDR2 FQNEAQ, per germline (reference sequence). V lost 2 bases and J 0 bases, leaving 8 bases between the germline ends. The CDR3 spells CASSLRLTSYEQYF. The CDR3 coding sequence is TGTGCCAGCAGCTTACGACTAACCTCCTACGAGCAGTACTTC.

The chain joins TRBV4-1 to TRBJ2-7, with D hard to call. The CDR3 has 13 residues. Germline CDR1 is MGHRA and CDR2 is YSYEKL. Trimming pared 0 bases from V and 3 bases from J, leaving 6 bases between. CDR3 sequence (DNA): TGCGCCAGCAGCCAAGAAATCGGCTACGAGCAGTACTTC. Protein product: CASSQEIGYEQYF.

The chain is built from TRBV4-1 and TRBJ1-5; possible D gene TRBD1, 5 bases. The CDR3 extends over 14 amino acids. Germline assignment: CDR1 MGHRA and CDR2 YSYEKL. Trimming took off 1 base at V and 9 bases at J, with 13 bases between the two ends. The CDR3 spells CASSQVYDGGPQHF. CDR3 nucleotide sequence: TGCGCCAGCAGCCAAGTTTACGACGGGGGGCCCCAGCATTTT.

This clone has only a few counts. The rearrangement links TRBV11-3 to TRBJ2-7; 7 nucleotides agree with TRBD1. CDR1 and CDR2 (germline): SGHNT, YENEEA. The CDR3 runs to 14 residues. After removal of 4 bases from V and 4 bases from J, the junction contained 7 bases not matched to a gene. The CDR3 region is CASSSPGGRYEQYV. The CDR3 DNA sequence: TGTGCCAGCAGCTCCCCAGGGGGTCGGTACGAGCAGTACGTC.

In DNA, the CDR3 is TGTGCCAGCAGCTTGACAGGGTCCTACGAGCAGTACTTC. Translating gives CASSLTGSYEQYF. The chain couples TRBV5-4 to TRBJ2-7, with a possible D match to TRBD1 (6 bases). V was pared by 1 base and J by 1 base, with 6 bases between. Germline V gene lookup returns CDR1 SGHNT and CDR2 YYREEE (reference sequence). The CDR3 length is 13 residues.

The genes are TRBV27 and TRBJ1-5, with D possibly matching TRBD1 (5 bases). The CDR3 runs 14 residues. CDR1 is MNHEY and CDR2 is SMNVEV in the germline V gene (reference sequence). V lost 6 bases and J lost 2, with 11 bases in between. CDR3 loop: CASRGQGGNQPQHF. CDR3 nucleotides: TGTGCCAGCAGGGGGCAGGGTGGCAATCAGCCCCAGCATTTT.

This clone was picked up one time. The chain joins TRBV5-6 to TRBJ1-4; tentative D call: TRBD1 (6 bases). The germline V gene has CDR1 SGHDT and CDR2 YYEEEE. This CDR3 spans 14 amino acids. Trimming shortened V by 5 bases and J by 3 bases, and 11 bases separated the two germline ends. This chain's CDR3 is CASRQGWANEKLFF. The CDR3 DNA sequence: TGTGCCAGCAGACAGGGCTGGGCTAATGAAAAACTGTTTTTT. Filled out from reference TRBV5-6 and TRBJ1-4, the complete variable domain reads DAGVTQSPTHLIKTRGQQVTLRCSPKSGHDTVSWYQQALGQGPQFIFQYYEEEERQRGNFPDRFSGHQFPNYSSELNVNALLLGDSALYLCASRQGWANEKLFFGSGTQLSVL.

The J gene is TRBJ2-2, the V gene TRBV11-2; a possible D gene is TRBD1 (6 bases). Germline CDR1 and CDR2: SGHAT and FQNNGV. V dropped 1 base and J dropped 0 bases, with 12 bases sitting between them. CDR3 length: 17 residues. For the CDR3, the DNA is TGTGCCAGCAGCTTAGGGTCCAGGGGAACGAACACCGGGGAGCTGTTTTTT. This sequence encodes CASSLGSRGTNTGELFF.

The chain links TRBV5-4 to TRBJ1-5, with D tentatively TRBD1 (5 bases). The V end lost 4 bases, the J end lost 11 bases, and 13 bases lay between the germline ends. Germline CDR1 reads SGHNT; CDR2 reads YYREEE (reference sequence). CDR3 size: 12 residues. The CDR3 DNA reads TGTGCCAGCAGCGTCGACAGCCAGACCCAGCATTTT. Translating gives CASSVDSQTQHF.

The rearrangement uses TRBV2 and TRBJ2-7; 15 nucleotides align to TRBD2. The length of the CDR3 is 17 residues. V gave up 2 bases and J gave up 7 bases; unmatched junction bases: 9. Germline CDR1 reads SNHLY; CDR2 reads FYNNEI. CDR3 DNA: TGTGCCAGCAGTGAATTGGGACTAGCGGGAGGAATGAGTGAGCAGTACTTC. This encodes CASSELGLAGGMSEQYF.

This chain links TRBV6-5 with TRBJ2-3; 9 nucleotides agree with TRBD2. There are 15 residues in the CDR3. Germline V gives CDR1 MNHEY, CDR2 SVGAGI. V lost 6 bases and J lost 2; bases outside the gene matches: 6. CDR3 nucleotides: TGTGCCAGCAGGGTAGCGGGGGCCCACACAGATACGCAGTATTTT. Translating it yields CASRVAGAHTDTQYF.

V gene TRBV28 combines with J gene TRBJ1-1; D unresolved. V gave up 1 base and J gave up 5 bases, with 5 bases separating them. Germline V lookup: CDR1 MDHEN, CDR2 SYDVKM. This CDR3 comprises 12 residues. The CDR3 DNA is TGTGCCAGCAGTTTATCATTGACTGAAGCTTTCTTT. Amino acid sequence: CASSLSLTEAFF.

V usage is TRBV23-1 and J usage is TRBJ1-5, with D uncertain. TRBV23-1 is recorded as an ORF, its role being uncertain. The length of the CDR3 is 13 residues. V was clipped by 8 bases and J by 7 bases, with 15 bases between them. CDR3 region: CASVTSGSQPQHF. In DNA form, the CDR3 reads TGCGCCAGCGTAACGTCGGGGTCCCAGCCCCAGCATTTT.